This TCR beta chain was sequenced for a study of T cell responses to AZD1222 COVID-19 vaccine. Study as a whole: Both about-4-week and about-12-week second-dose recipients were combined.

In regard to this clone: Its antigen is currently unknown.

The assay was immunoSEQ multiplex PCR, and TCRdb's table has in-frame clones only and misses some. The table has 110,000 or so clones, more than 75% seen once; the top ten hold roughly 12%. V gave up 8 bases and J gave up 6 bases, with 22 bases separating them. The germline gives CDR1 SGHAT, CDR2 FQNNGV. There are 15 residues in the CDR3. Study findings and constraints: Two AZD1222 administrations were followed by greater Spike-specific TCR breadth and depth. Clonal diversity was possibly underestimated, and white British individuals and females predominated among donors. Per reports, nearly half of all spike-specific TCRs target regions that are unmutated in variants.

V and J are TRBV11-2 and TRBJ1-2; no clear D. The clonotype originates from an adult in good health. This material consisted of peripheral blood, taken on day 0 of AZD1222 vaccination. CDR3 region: CASASYQSSGDGYTF. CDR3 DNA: TGTGCCAGCGCTTCGTATCAGAGTAGCGGGGATGGCTACACCTTC.